The rows below give T cell receptor beta chains drawn from one sample of a study of cytomegalovirus exposure and HLA in healthy donors. TCRdb's copy holds only in-frame clones and misses some; the assay was immunoSEQ multiplex PCR. The table has 150,000 to 200,000 clones, around four fifths seen once. Sequences were obtained from PBMCs. These receptors all come from a man under 40 in good health and CMV-seropositive. Both conserved end residues are part of each CDR3. The D gene is left open where the match is weak. Only some rows state a clone size, as once, few, many or a class for expanded clones.

clone_size | d_call | j_call | v_call | cdr3_aa | cdr3_nt
NA | NA | TRBJ2-5 | TRBV7-9 | CASSEDTQETQYF | TGTGCCAGCAGCGAAGACACTCAAGAGACCCAGTACTTC
NA | NA | TRBJ2-5 | TRBV5-4 | CASSLGGGAGETQYF | TGTGCCAGCAGCCTAGGAGGAGGGGCGGGGGAGACCCAGTACTTC
NA | TRBD1 | TRBJ2-7 | TRBV6-6 | CASSYSPGGQYF | TGTGCCAGCAGTTACTCACCAGGGGGGCAGTACTTC
once | TRBD2 | TRBJ2-3 | TRBV10-3 | CAISLAGGPPTDTQYF | TGTGCCATCAGTCTAGCGGGGGGGCCCCCCACAGATACGCAGTATTTT
few | NA | TRBJ1-1 | TRBV6-5 | CASAIQGTEAFF | TGTGCCAGCGCTATCCAGGGCACTGAAGCTTTCTTT
NA | NA | TRBJ2-1 | TRBV19 | CASSITGTNEQFF | TGTGCCAGTAGTATAACAGGGACCAATGAGCAGTTCTTC
NA | NA | TRBJ1-5 | TRBV7-2 | CASSPEGGRPQHF | TGTGCCAGCAGCCCAGAGGGGGGGCGACCCCAGCATTTT
NA | TRBD2 | TRBJ2-5 | TRBV4-2 | CASSQDLAVGETQYF | TGTGCCAGCAGCCAAGATCTAGCGGTGGGAGAGACCCAGTACTTC
few | NA | TRBJ1-5 | TRBV27 | CASSTLGGNQPQHF | TGTGCCAGCAGTACGTTGGGAGGTAATCAGCCCCAGCATTTT
NA | TRBD1 | TRBJ1-6 | TRBV5-1 | CASSFTGQGSNSPLHF | TGCGCCAGCAGCTTTACGGGACAGGGTAGTAATTCACCCCTCCACTTT
NA | NA | TRBJ1-5 | TRBV7-9 | CASSLALDSYSNQPQHF | TGTGCCAGCAGCTTAGCGCTTGACAGTTATAGCAATCAGCCCCAGCATTTT
once | TRBD1 | TRBJ2-7 | TRBV5-1 | CASSPDRPTYEQYF | TGCGCCAGCAGCCCGGACAGGCCGACCTACGAGCAGTACTTC
NA | NA | TRBJ1-2 | TRBV4-3 | CASSQDVGANYGYTF | TGCGCCAGCAGCCAAGATGTGGGGGCCAACTATGGCTACACCTTC
NA | TRBD1 | TRBJ2-1 | TRBV4-3 | CASSHQGQAGDEQFF | TGCGCCAGCAGCCACCAGGGACAGGCGGGCGATGAGCAGTTCTTC
few | NA | TRBJ2-7 | TRBV5-1 | CASSFEGGEQYF | TGCGCCAGCAGCTTTGAGGGGGGGGAGCAGTACTTC
few | NA | TRBJ2-7 | TRBV4-3 | CASSQEIYYEQYF | TGCGCCAGCAGCCAAGAGATCTACTACGAGCAGTACTTC
NA | NA | TRBJ1-5 | TRBV27 | CASSPRLNSNQPQHF | TGTGCCAGCAGCCCTAGATTAAATAGCAATCAGCCCCAGCATTTT
NA | TRBD1 | TRBJ1-2 | TRBV7-6 | CASSLRQGPVDGYTF | TGTGCCAGCAGCCTACGACAGGGACCCGTGGATGGCTACACCTTC
NA | TRBD1 | TRBJ2-1 | TRBV11-2 | CASSKGPRQGFSNEQFF | TGTGCCAGCAGCAAGGGCCCGCGACAGGGGTTTTCCAATGAGCAGTTCTTC
NA | TRBD1 | TRBJ2-2 | TRBV5-1 | CASSDFRQGLSGELFF | TGCGCCAGCAGCGACTTCAGACAGGGTCTAAGCGGGGAGCTGTTTTTT
NA | NA | TRBJ2-7 | TRBV7-6 | CASSLGDSYEQYF | TGTGCCAGCAGCTTAGGTGACAGCTACGAGCAGTACTTC
NA | NA | TRBJ2-7 | TRBV6-5 | CASSFRGSYEQYF | TGTGCCAGCAGTTTCCGGGGCTCCTACGAGCAGTACTTC
NA | NA | TRBJ1-2 | TRBV7-9 | CASSLDGQNYGYTF | TGTGCCAGCAGCTTAGATGGACAGAACTATGGCTACACCTTC
NA | NA | TRBJ1-2 | TRBV19 | CASNPGGFGYTF | TGTGCCAGTAATCCGGGGGGCTTCGGCTACACCTTC
NA | NA | TRBJ2-2 | TRBV6-5 | CASSYSEAGELFF | TGTGCCAGCAGTTACTCGGAGGCTGGGGAGCTGTTTTTT
NA | TRBD2 | TRBJ2-3 | TRBV29-1 | CSVLTSGGPDTQYF | TGCAGCGTTTTGACTAGCGGGGGGCCGGATACGCAGTATTTT
NA | NA | TRBJ2-1 | TRBV11-1 | CASSSQGKRYNEQFF | TGTGCCAGCAGCTCTCAGGGGAAAAGGTACAATGAGCAGTTCTTC
NA | TRBD1 | TRBJ1-6 | TRBV27 | CASSLSTGGSPLHF | TGTGCCAGCAGTTTATCGACAGGGGGATCACCCCTCCACTTT
NA | TRBD1 | TRBJ1-3 | TRBV4-3 | CASSQAPPGGASGNTIYF | TGCGCCAGCAGCCAAGCCCCTCCAGGGGGCGCATCTGGAAACACCATATATTTT
NA | NA | TRBJ1-3 | TRBV27 | CARQQFIFHTSSGNTIYF | TGTGCCAGACAGCAGTTTATTTTCCATACGAGCTCTGGAAACACCATATATTTT
NA | NA | TRBJ1-2 | TRBV27 | CASRSDIGDFNYGYTF | TGTGCCAGCAGGTCGGATATCGGGGATTTTAACTATGGCTACACCTTC
once | NA | TRBJ2-2 | TRBV13 | CASSLRQDPTGELFF | TGTGCCAGCAGCCTGCGACAGGACCCCACCGGGGAGCTGTTTTTT
NA | TRBD1 | TRBJ2-7 | TRBV27 | CASSDRNEGHEQYF | TGTGCCAGTTCGGACAGGAATGAAGGTCACGAGCAGTACTTC
NA | NA | TRBJ1-5 | TRBV21-1 | CASSKEPGEGQPQHF | TGTGCCAGCAGCAAAGAACCCGGGGAAGGACAGCCCCAGCATTTT
NA | TRBD2 | TRBJ2-3 | TRBV5-8 | CASSLSSGGTTDTQYF | TGTGCCAGCAGCTTGAGTTCCGGGGGGACGACAGATACGCAGTATTTT
few | TRBD1 | TRBJ1-2 | TRBV7-8 | CASSPIAGGRGYTF | TGTGCCAGCAGCCCCATAGCAGGGGGGAGGGGCTACACCTTC
once | TRBD1 | TRBJ1-2 | TRBV18 | CASSPGTGNGYTF | TGTGCCAGCTCACCCGGGACAGGGAACGGCTACACCTTC
once | NA | TRBJ1-5 | TRBV30 | CAWSSQGDQPQHF | TGTGCCTGGAGTTCACAGGGTGATCAGCCCCAGCATTTT
NA | TRBD1 | TRBJ2-5 | TRBV5-1 | CASSSGTALQETQYF | TGCGCCAGCAGTTCCGGGACAGCATTACAAGAGACCCAGTACTTC
NA | NA | TRBJ2-3 | TRBV18 | CASSPNSEDTQYF | TGTGCCAGCTCACCAAACTCCGAAGATACGCAGTATTTT